The 22 T cell receptor beta chains listed next were all sequenced from one sample in a study of cytomegalovirus exposure and HLA in healthy donors. It was with 60 Vbeta and 13 Jbeta primers that the PCR ran. This table comes from immunoSEQ multiplex PCR, and its TCRdb copy is limited to in-frame clones, with some not included. The sample table includes about 150,000 clones. The sequenced material came from PBMCs. These receptors all stem from a woman aged 45-59 years in good health and CMV-seronegative.

The chain has TRBV2 and TRBJ2-7; 11 nucleotides agree with TRBD2. Germline CDR1 reads SNHLY; CDR2 reads FYNNEI. The trim removed 4 bases at V and 0 bases at J, leaving 11 bases unmatched. The CDR3 has 18 residues. In DNA form, the CDR3 reads TGTGCCAGCAGTGTAGGGGTAGCGGGAGGGCCATCCTCCTACGAGCAGTACTTC. As protein: CASSVGVAGGPSSYEQYF.

This chain links TRBV4-1 with TRBJ2-7; weak D call: TRBD2 (6 bases). The CDR3 extends over 14 amino acids. The V end was cut by 0 bases, the J end by 4 bases, with 10 bases between. The germline V gene encodes CDR1 MGHRA and CDR2 YSYEKL. In nucleotides, the CDR3 is TGCGCCAGCAGCCAAGATTCCCGGGGGTACGAGCAGTACTTC. It translates to CASSQDSRGYEQYF.

The chain joins TRBV9 to TRBJ1-1, with 10 bases lining up with TRBD1. The CDR3 is made up of 15 amino acids. V was pared by 4 bases and J by 5 bases, with 8 bases of the junction left unmatched. The V gene's germline CDR1 is SGDLS and CDR2 YYNGEE. The CDR3 DNA is TGTGCCAGCAGCCCCCGGACAGGGGGGAGTACTGAAGCTTTCTTT. Translated: CASSPRTGGSTEAFF.

The rearrangement links TRBV7-3 to TRBJ2-3; 7 positions agree with TRBD1. The CDR3 length is 14 residues. With 0 bases clipped from V and 4 bases from J, the junction kept 1 base outside the gene matches. In germline, CDR1 is SGHTA, CDR2 FQGTGA. The CDR3 region has the DNA TGTGCCAGCAGCTTAACTAGGGGGCCAGATACGCAGTATTTT. Its translation is CASSLTRGPDTQYF.

The chain combines TRBV5-1 with TRBJ2-7; D unresolved. Per the germline V gene, CDR1 is SGHRS and CDR2 is YFSETQ. The CDR3 is 14 residues long. V dropped 0 bases and J dropped 2 bases, with 9 bases sitting between them. CDR3: CASSLGLLPYEQYF. The CDR3 DNA follows: TGCGCCAGCAGCTTGGGACTTTTACCCTACGAGCAGTACTTC.

The CDR3 coding sequence is TGCGCCAGCAGCCAAGGGGGGGGACAAGAGACCCAGTACTTC. This sequence encodes CASSQGGGQETQYF. The chain links TRBV4-1 to TRBJ2-5, with 7 bases lining up with TRBD2. Unmatched junction bases numbered 1, after V lost 1 base and J lost 2 bases. Germline CDR1 and CDR2: MGHRA and YSYEKL. The CDR3 is 14 amino acids.

The chain combines TRBV5-1 with TRBJ1-1; 11 bases are a match to TRBD1. This CDR3 region has 14 residues. Germline V lookup: CDR1 SGHRS, CDR2 YFSETQ. Germline trimming cut 4 bases from V and 5 bases from J; bases unmatched to any gene: 4. CDR3 DNA: TGCGCCAGCAGCAAGGACAGGGGGCGTACTGAAGCTTTCTTT. Protein: CASSKDRGRTEAFF. Full variable domain (outside the CDR3, taken from reference TRBV5-1 and TRBJ1-1): KAGVTQTPRYLIKTRGQQVTLSCSPISGHRSVSWYQQTPGQGLQFLFEYFSETQRNKGNFPGRFSGRQFSNSRSEMNVSTLELGDSALYLCASSKDRGRTEAFFGQGTRLTVV.

The chain carries TRBV9 and TRBJ1-2; tentatively, D is TRBD1 (6 bases). CDR3 length equals 16 residues. CDR1 SGDLS and CDR2 YYNGEE come from the germline V gene. The V and J ends lost 4 bases and 2 bases respectively, with 18 bases between them. The CDR3, as DNA: TGTGCCAGCAGCTCCCAAGGGGGAGGGGGGAACTATGGCTACACCTTC. Encoded protein: CASSSQGGGGNYGYTF.

The rearrangement joins TRBV6-5 to TRBJ2-1; 7 bases are shared with TRBD2. The CDR3 sequence is 16 residues long. CDR1 and CDR2 (germline): MNHEY, SVGAGI. The ends lost 3 bases at V and 0 bases at J; junction bases unmatched: 5. CDR3 region: CASSYQASGSYNEQFF. The CDR3 coding sequence is TGTGCCAGCAGTTATCAGGCTAGCGGCTCCTACAATGAGCAGTTCTTC.

The chain employs TRBV5-1 and TRBJ2-1; the match to TRBD1 covers 8 bases. This CDR3 is 15 amino acids long. V shed 3 bases and J 7 bases; nucleotides not matched to a gene: 9. Germline assignment: CDR1 SGHRS and CDR2 YFSETQ. CDR3 DNA: TGCGCCAGCAGCTCCCTGGACAGGGTTGGGAATGAGCAGTTCTTC. Translated: CASSSLDRVGNEQFF.

The rearrangement uses TRBV23-1 and TRBJ2-1; 10 bases are a match to TRBD2. TRBV23-1 is noted as an ORF with a role that remains uncertain. With 8 bases clipped from V and 4 bases from J, the junction kept 8 bases outside the gene matches. This CDR3 contains 15 residues. The CDR3 sequence: CASRKGTSVYNEQFF. The CDR3 coding sequence is TGCGCCAGCCGGAAAGGGACTAGCGTTTACAATGAGCAGTTCTTC.

The CDR3 DNA sequence: TGCGCCAGCAGCTTTGATCCAAGCAGCACAGATACGCAGTATTTT. Protein: CASSFDPSSTDTQYF. The rearrangement joins TRBV5-1 to TRBJ2-3; D unclear. The germline V gene has CDR1 SGHRS and CDR2 YFSETQ. V was trimmed by 2 bases and J by 0 bases, leaving 10 bases between them. The CDR3 sequence is 15 residues long.

The V gene is TRBV7-8, the J gene TRBJ2-7; D perhaps matches TRBD1 (6 bases). This CDR3 is 16 amino acids long. CDR1 is SGHVS, CDR2 FQNEAQ, per germline. With 0 bases removed from V and 2 bases from J, the gap between germline ends came to 14 bases. The CDR3 sequence: CASSLAITGTTYEQYF. DNA of the CDR3: TGTGCCAGCAGCTTAGCGATTACCGGGACAACCTACGAGCAGTACTTC.

This chain uses TRBV5-1 with TRBJ2-4; weak D call: TRBD2 (6 bases). The germline gives CDR1 SGHRS, CDR2 YFSETQ. The CDR3 has 15 amino acids. With 0 bases removed from V and 4 bases from J, the gap between germline ends came to 11 bases. This CDR3 reads CASSLGREEKNIQYF. The CDR3 DNA reads TGCGCCAGCAGCTTGGGCAGGGAGGAAAAAAACATTCAGTACTTC.

This chain joins TRBV28 and TRBJ2-7, with TRBD1 matching over 7 bases. Trimming cost V 11 bases and J 3 bases; bases outside gene matches: 13. In germline, CDR1 is MDHEN, CDR2 SYDVKM. The CDR3 spans 14 residues. Here the CDR3 DNA reads TGTGCCGGGGGTTCCGGACAGGAGAACTACGAGCAGTACTTC. This gives the protein CAGGSGQENYEQYF.

This sequence joins TRBV11-1 and TRBJ2-3; TRBD2 matches at 8 bases. The CDR3 is 16 amino acids. V dropped 7 bases and J dropped 4; count of bases not matched to a gene: 13. Germline V gene sequence: CDR1 SGHAT, CDR2 FQDESV (reference sequence). The CDR3 spells CASTRRAGGSADTQYF. The DNA for the CDR3 is TGTGCCAGCACCCGAAGGGCGGGGGGAAGTGCAGATACGCAGTATTTT. The full variable domain, completed using reference TRBV11-1 and TRBJ2-3, is EAEVAQSPRYKITEKSQAVAFWCDPISGHATLYWYRQILGQGPELLVQFQDESVVDDSQLPKDRFSAERLKGVDSTLKIQPAELGDSAMYLCASTRRAGGSADTQYFGPGTRLTVL.

This sequence joins TRBV5-1 and TRBJ1-1; 7 bases fit TRBD1. Trimming cost V 5 bases and J 8 bases; bases outside gene matches: 9. The CDR3 is 13 amino acids. CDR1 and CDR2 from the germline V gene are SGHRS and YFSETQ. The CDR3 nucleotides read TGCGCCAGCAGTCGTAAACAGGGGATCGAAGCTTTCTTT. It yields the protein CASSRKQGIEAFF.

The CDR3 coding sequence is TGTGCCAGCAGCCCACCCGGACAGGGGGGGACCGGGGAGCTGTTTTTT. Translated, it gives CASSPPGQGGTGELFF. The V and J genes are TRBV9 and TRBJ2-2, with 10 positions matching TRBD1. The CDR3 has 16 residues. V shed 4 bases and J 5 bases; nucleotides not matched to a gene: 8. Germline V gene lookup returns CDR1 SGDLS and CDR2 YYNGEE. Complete variable domain (other parts from reference TRBV9 and TRBJ2-2): DSGVTQTPKHLITATGQRVTLRCSPRSGDLSVYWYQQSLDQGLQFLIQYYNGEERAKGNILERFSAQQFPDLHSELNLSSLELGDSALYFCASSPPGQGGTGELFFGEGSRLTVL.

The J gene is TRBJ1-2, the V gene TRBV2; no clear D. The CDR3 loop spans 9 amino acids. Germline values: CDR1 SNHLY, CDR2 FYNNEI. Trimming stripped 7 bases from V and 8 bases from J, with 5 bases between. CDR3 in amino acids: CASIGGYTF. In nucleotides, the CDR3 is TGTGCCAGCATTGGCGGCTACACCTTC.

The J gene is TRBJ2-1, the V gene TRBV15; D is unresolved. Trimming took off 4 bases at V and 3 bases at J, with 7 bases between the two ends. The germline V gene encodes CDR1 LNHNV and CDR2 YYDKDF (reference sequence). This CDR3 is built from 13 residues. This chain's CDR3 is CATSMGNYNEQFF. The CDR3 DNA follows: TGTGCCACCAGCATGGGCAACTACAATGAGCAGTTCTTC.

The chain recombines TRBV28 with TRBJ1-2; no reliable D call. Trimming took 2 bases from V and 7 from J, leaving 14 bases between them. The CDR3 runs to 14 residues. CDR1 and CDR2 (germline): MDHEN, SYDVKM. As DNA, the CDR3 is TGTGCCAGCAGTTTAATTGATTCGGGAGGTGGCTACACCTTC. Protein: CASSLIDSGGGYTF.

J is TRBJ2-1 and V is TRBV7-2; 9 positions agree with TRBD2. Germline CDR1 reads SGHTA; CDR2 reads FQGNSA. With V trimmed by 9 bases and J by 10 bases, 7 bases remained unmatched. The CDR3 is made up of 12 amino acids. The chain's CDR3 is CASRAGGEEQFF. The CDR3 DNA is TGTGCCAGTCGCGCGGGAGGGGAGGAGCAGTTCTTC.